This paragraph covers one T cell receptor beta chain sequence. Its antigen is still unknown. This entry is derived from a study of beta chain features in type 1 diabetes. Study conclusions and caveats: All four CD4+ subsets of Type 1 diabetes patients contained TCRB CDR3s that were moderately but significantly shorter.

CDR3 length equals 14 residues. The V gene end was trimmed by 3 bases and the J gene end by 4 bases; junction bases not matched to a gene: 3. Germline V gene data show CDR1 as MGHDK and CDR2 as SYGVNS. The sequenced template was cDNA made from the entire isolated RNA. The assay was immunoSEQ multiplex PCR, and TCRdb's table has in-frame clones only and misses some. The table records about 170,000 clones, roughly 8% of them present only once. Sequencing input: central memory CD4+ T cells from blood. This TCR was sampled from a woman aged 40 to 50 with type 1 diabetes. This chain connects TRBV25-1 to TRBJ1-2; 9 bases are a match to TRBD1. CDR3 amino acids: CASSDRDRAYGYTF. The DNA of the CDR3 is TGTGCCAGCAGTGATCGGGACAGGGCCTATGGCTACACCTTC.